This TCR beta chain is drawn from a study of T cells after posttransplantation cyclophosphamide. Findings of the study overall: Tissue-infiltrating T cells from skin or gut overlapped little with blood T cells. Later post-transplant blood repertoires were often dominated by donor CD8+ memory clones. Recipient CMV seropositivity and CMV reactivation strongly tracked TRB clonality.

As for this clone: What it binds is unknown.

Busulfan-fludarabine conditioning, marrow transplant, and cyclophosphamide on days +3 and +4 were administered. Clones were read by immunoSEQ multiplex PCR, and TCRdb kept only the in-frame ones, dropping some. Among 30,000 to 45,000 clones, more than 70% were seen once, and the ten largest hold roughly 8.1%. Sequenced here: CD4+ T cells sorted from blood, sampled 1903 days after a stem cell transplant with posttransplant cyclophosphamide. This sequence originates from a female patient in her thirties or forties who received an allogeneic stem cell transplant from a related donor, was CMV-positive, and had no GVHD. Some T cells here may be from the graft donor.

For the CDR3, the DNA is TGTGCCAGCAGCTTAAGCGGTAGCGGGGGCACAGATACGCAGTATTTT. Protein: CASSLSGSGGTDTQYF. The chain couples TRBV7-3 to TRBJ2-3, with 8 bases matching TRBD2. The CDR3 extends over 16 amino acids. CDR1 and CDR2 (germline): SGHTA, FQGTGA. The J segment lost 1 base and the V segment lost 1 base, leaving 4 bases of the junction unmatched. Together with reference TRBV7-3 and TRBJ2-3, the CDR3 gives the full variable domain: GAGVSQTPSNKVTEKGKYVELRCDPISGHTALYWYRQSLGQGPEFLIYFQGTGAADDSGLPNDRFFAVRPEGSVSTLKIQRTERGDSAVYLCASSLSGSGGTDTQYFGPGTRLTVL.